This T cell receptor (beta chain) was found in a study of patients and donors after allogeneic stem cell transplantation. Each CDR3 protein is one row after TCRdb ran MiXCR on the RT-PCR reads. The sample holds approximately 150,000 distinct CDR3 sequences, about two fifths seen once. Trimming pared 8 bases from V and 4 bases from J, leaving 8 bases between. Germline CDR1 and CDR2: MNHEY and SVGEGT. The CDR3 loop spans 11 amino acids. This clonotype was observed a handful of times. Specimen: blood, either unsorted or a sorted T cell fraction (not recorded which). The source of this sequence is a human donor who was either an allogeneic HSCT recipient or a stem cell or donor lymphocyte infusion donor (not recorded which). It is not recorded whose cells these are; they may come from a transplant donor. The rearrangement uses TRBV6-2 or TRBV6-3 and TRBJ1-1; D unclear. The CDR3 loop reads CASGRGTEAFF. The CDR3 coding sequence is TGTGCCAGCGGTCGAGGCACTGAAGCTTTCTTT.